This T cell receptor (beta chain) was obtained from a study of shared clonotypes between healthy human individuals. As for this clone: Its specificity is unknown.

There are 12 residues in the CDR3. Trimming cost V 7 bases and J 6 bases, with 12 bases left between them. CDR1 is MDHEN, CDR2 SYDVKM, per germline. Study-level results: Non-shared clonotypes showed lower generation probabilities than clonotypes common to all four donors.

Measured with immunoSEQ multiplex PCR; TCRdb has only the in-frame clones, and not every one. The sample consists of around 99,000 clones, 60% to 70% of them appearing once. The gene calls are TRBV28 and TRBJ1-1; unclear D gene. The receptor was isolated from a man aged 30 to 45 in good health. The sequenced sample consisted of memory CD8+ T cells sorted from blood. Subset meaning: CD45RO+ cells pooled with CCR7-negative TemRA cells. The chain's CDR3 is CASKSPPAEAFF. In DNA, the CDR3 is TGTGCCAGCAAATCTCCTCCAGCTGAAGCTTTCTTT. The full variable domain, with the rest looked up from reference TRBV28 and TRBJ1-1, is DVKVTQSSRYLVKRTGEKVFLECVQDMDHENMFWYRQDPGLGLRLIYFSYDVKMKEKGDIPEGYSVSREKKERFSLILESASTNQTSMYLCASKSPPAEAFFGQGTRLTVV.